The rows below give T cell receptor beta chains drawn from one sample of a study of blood T cells in healthy people across ages. Using its own MiXCR run on the 5' RACE reads, TCRdb lists one record per CDR3 protein. The sample yields around 710,000 distinct CDR3 sequences, roughly 41% seen once. The specimen was blood. The receptors shown here come from an older woman in good health. Each CDR3 is given with its conserved first and last residue. A D gene is named only where the DNA matches it firmly. Size is omitted from some rows. Given values are once, few, many or a class for expanded clones.

j_call d_call clone_size v_call cdr3_nt cdr3_aa
TRBJ2-3 . . TRBV7-3 TGTGCCAGCAGCCCGACTCCGGGACCCACAGATACGCAGTATTTT CASSPTPGPTDTQYF
TRBJ1-5 . . TRBV2 TGTGCCAGCAGTGACGTCTGGGGGGCGAGCAATCAGCCCCAGCATTTT CASSDVWGASNQPQHF
TRBJ1-4 . few TRBV28 TGTGCCAGCAGTCCCCCGACCCGGGAAAAACTGTTTTTT CASSPPTREKLFF
TRBJ1-1 . . TRBV12-3/TRBV12-4 TGTGCCAGCACCACTACCGGGACATTCACTGAAGCTTTCTTT CASTTTGTFTEAFF
TRBJ1-1 . . TRBV2 TGTGCCAGCAGTGAAGTGGGGGTCCCGATGACTGAAACTTTCTTT CASSEVGVPMTETFF
TRBJ2-7 . . TRBV7-9 TGTGCCAGCAGCGGCCTGGACAGCTACGAGCAGTACTTC CASSGLDSYEQYF
TRBJ2-5 TRBD1 . TRBV28 TGTGCCAGCAGCCGAGCGACAGGGAAAGCGGTATGTGGGCAGTACTTC CASSRATGKAVCGQYF
TRBJ2-7 . once TRBV20-1 TGCAGTGCGAAAGACTACGAGCAGTACTTC CSAKDYEQYF
TRBJ1-2 . . TRBV14 TGTGCCAGCAGCCACGGACCTCAAGGCTACATCTTC CASSHGPQGYIF
TRBJ2-3 . . TRBV29-1 TGCAGCGGCACGGAGACAGGCCTCTCCACAGATACGCAGTATTTT CSGTETGLSTDTQYF
TRBJ2-7 . . TRBV7-9 TGTGCCAGCAGCTCCATACTAACCCCGTACGAGCAGTACTTC CASSSILTPYEQYF
TRBJ2-1 TRBD2 . TRBV28 TGTGCCAGCAGTTCGGGCCTAGCGGGAGAGAATGAGCAGTTCTTC CASSSGLAGENEQFF
TRBJ2-1 TRBD2 . TRBV11-2 TGTGCCAGCAGCTTAGCGGGAGGAGGAAATGAGCGGTTCTTC CASSLAGGGNERFF
TRBJ2-3 TRBD2 . TRBV29-1 TGCAGCGTTAAGGCGGGGGGGCGGGGAGATACGCAGTATTTT CSVKAGGRGDTQYF
TRBJ2-5 . few TRBV20-1 TGCAGTGCTAGAGATGCTTTAGCAGAGACCCAGTACTTC CSARDALAETQYF
TRBJ2-5 TRBD1 . TRBV10-3 TGTGCCATCAGTGACCACGCAGACAGGGAAGAGACCCAGTACTTC CAISDHADREETQYF
TRBJ2-5 TRBD2 . TRBV7-9 TGTGCCAGCAGCTCCAGTAGCGGGAGCGATGAGCAGTACTTC CASSSSSGSDEQYF
TRBJ2-5 TRBD2 . TRBV27 TGTGCCAGCAGTTTTAGCGGGAAGGGAGAGACCCAGTACTTC CASSFSGKGETQYF
TRBJ2-3 . . TRBV30 TGTGCCTGGAGTGTTGTCGGGGTAGCAGATACGCAGTATTTT CAWSVVGVADTQYF
TRBJ2-1 TRBD2 . TRBV30 TGTGCCTGGAGTCCGCTAGCGGGGGCCTATAATGAGCAGTTCTTC CAWSPLAGAYNEQFF
TRBJ2-7 . . TRBV10-3 TGTGCCATCCGGAGACAGGACGGCGAGCAGTACTTC CAIRRQDGEQYF
TRBJ2-7 . . TRBV29-1 TGCAGCGTCGTCGAGCGCAAAAACTACGAGCAGTACTTC CSVVERKNYEQYF
TRBJ2-7 . few TRBV9 TGTGCCAGCGGGGACTTTTACGAGCAGTACTTC CASGDFYEQYF
TRBJ1-2 . . TRBV5-8 TGTGCCAGCAGATGGGGGCTGAGCTATGGCTACACCTTC CASRWGLSYGYTF
TRBJ2-3 TRBD2 . TRBV5-1 TGCGCCAGCAGCTTCGGACTAGCGGGTGAGGATTGGACAGATACGCAGTATTTT CASSFGLAGEDWTDTQYF
TRBJ2-3 . . TRBV6-5 TGTGCCAGCAGTTACCTAGGGAGACCCACAGATACGCAGTATTTT CASSYLGRPTDTQYF
TRBJ2-5 TRBD1 . TRBV20-1 TGCAGTGCTGGACAGGGGGAGGAGACCCAGTACTTC CSAGQGEETQYF
TRBJ2-1 TRBD1 . TRBV7-9 TGTGCCAGCAGCCCCGTAGTAGGGGACAGGGACCCCTACAATGAGCAGTTCTTC CASSPVVGDRDPYNEQFF
TRBJ1-1 . few TRBV12-3/TRBV12-4 TGTGCCAGCAGTTTATTAGGGCTCCGGGGTATGAACACTGAAGCTTTCTTT CASSLLGLRGMNTEAFF
TRBJ1-2 TRBD1 once TRBV3-1 TGTGCCAGCAGCCAATGGGGTCAGGGGGGCTATGGCTACACCTTC CASSQWGQGGYGYTF
TRBJ1-2 . few TRBV28 TGTGCCAGCAGGAGTTCCTATGGCTACACCTTC CASRSSYGYTF
TRBJ1-2 . few TRBV5-5 TGTGCCAGCAGCTTGGCTGTAGGGGGGGAGGATGGCTACACCTTC CASSLAVGGEDGYTF
TRBJ2-7 TRBD1 . TRBV6-5 TGTGCCAGCAGAAAACAGGGGGCTGGCGACGAGCAGTACTTC CASRKQGAGDEQYF
TRBJ2-3 TRBD2 . TRBV3-1 TGTGCCAGCAGCCCCCAGGGCGGGGGTAGGACAGATACGCAGTATTTT CASSPQGGGRTDTQYF
TRBJ1-1 TRBD1 . TRBV18 TGTGCCAGCTCACCAGAGACAGGGGGGAACACTGAAGCTTTCTTT CASSPETGGNTEAFF
TRBJ2-5 TRBD1 . TRBV20-1 TGCAGTGCTAGAGTGATGGCAGGGGGCCAAGAGACCCAGTACTTC CSARVMAGGQETQYF
TRBJ1-1 TRBD1 . TRBV29-1 TGCAGCGTCGGGACAGATAAGAACACTGAAGCTTTCTTT CSVGTDKNTEAFF
TRBJ2-1 TRBD1 . TRBV4-3 TGCGCCAGCAGCCAAGAACAGGGGGCCAACAATGAGCAGTTCTTC CASSQEQGANNEQFF
TRBJ2-3 TRBD2 few TRBV9 TGTGCCAGCAGCGTAGCCCCGGGACTAGTGGCAGATACGCAGTATTTT CASSVAPGLVADTQYF
TRBJ2-3 TRBD2 few TRBV20-1 TGCAGTGCCATTAGCGGGGGATCCACAGATACGCAGTATTTT CSAISGGSTDTQYF
TRBJ1-2 . . TRBV4-3 TGCGCCAGCAGCCAAGATCTCGGTCCGAGAAGCTATGGCTACACCTTC CASSQDLGPRSYGYTF
TRBJ1-3 . once TRBV9 TGTGCCAGCAGCGTCCGGGACCCTCAGTCTGGAAACACCATATATTTT CASSVRDPQSGNTIYF
TRBJ2-3 TRBD1 few TRBV6-6 TGTGCCAGCAGTTTGATACAGGGGGCGTCAGATACGCAGTATTTT CASSLIQGASDTQYF
TRBJ2-1 . . TRBV20-1 TGCAGTGCTATTGGAGGACTGAGATACAATGAGCAGTTCTTC CSAIGGLRYNEQFF
TRBJ2-7 . few TRBV4-3 TGCGCCAGCAGCCAAGAGCAGGTCTCTCTACGGGAGCAGTACTTC CASSQEQVSLREQYF
TRBJ2-1 TRBD2 few TRBV9 TGTGCCAGCAGCGCTATCAGCGGGGGGCTAAATGAGCAGTTCTTC CASSAISGGLNEQFF